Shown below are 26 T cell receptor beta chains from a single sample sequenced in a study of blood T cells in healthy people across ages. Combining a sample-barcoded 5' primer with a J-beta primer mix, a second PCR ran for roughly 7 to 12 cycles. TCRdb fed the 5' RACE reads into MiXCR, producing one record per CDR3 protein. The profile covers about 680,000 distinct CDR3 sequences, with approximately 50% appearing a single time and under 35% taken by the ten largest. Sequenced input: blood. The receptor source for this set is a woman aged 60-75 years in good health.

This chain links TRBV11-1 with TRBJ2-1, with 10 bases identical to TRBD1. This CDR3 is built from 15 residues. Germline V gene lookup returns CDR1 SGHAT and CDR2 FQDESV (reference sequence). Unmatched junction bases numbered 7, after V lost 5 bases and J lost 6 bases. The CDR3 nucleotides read TGTGCCAGCAGCGACCCGGGACAGGGGCCCAATGAGCAGTTCTTC. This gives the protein CASSDPGQGPNEQFF.

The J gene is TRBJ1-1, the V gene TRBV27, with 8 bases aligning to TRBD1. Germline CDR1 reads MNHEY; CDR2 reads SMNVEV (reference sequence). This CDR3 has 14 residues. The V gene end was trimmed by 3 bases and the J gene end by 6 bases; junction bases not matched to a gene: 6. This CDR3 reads CASSLYRGYAEAFF. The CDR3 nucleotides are TGTGCCAGCAGTTTGTACAGGGGGTACGCTGAAGCTTTCTTT.

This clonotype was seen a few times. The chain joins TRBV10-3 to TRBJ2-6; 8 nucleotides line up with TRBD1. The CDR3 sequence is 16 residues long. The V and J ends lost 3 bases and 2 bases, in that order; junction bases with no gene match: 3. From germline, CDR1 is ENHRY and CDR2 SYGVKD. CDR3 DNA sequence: TGTGCCATCAGTGAAATACAGGGGGCTGGGGCCAACGTCCTGACTTTC. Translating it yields CAISEIQGAGANVLTF.

CDR3 sequence (DNA): TGTGCCATCAGTGATTTGGTCGGGGAATCGGCCTCCTACGAGCAGTACTTC. Translating it yields CAISDLVGESASYEQYF. The rearrangement links TRBV10-3 to TRBJ2-5; perhaps TRBD2 as D (5 bases). The J call could be wrong; TRBJ2-7 is a better fit for the DNA end. The CDR3 contains 17 residues. Germline V lookup: CDR1 ENHRY, CDR2 SYGVKD.

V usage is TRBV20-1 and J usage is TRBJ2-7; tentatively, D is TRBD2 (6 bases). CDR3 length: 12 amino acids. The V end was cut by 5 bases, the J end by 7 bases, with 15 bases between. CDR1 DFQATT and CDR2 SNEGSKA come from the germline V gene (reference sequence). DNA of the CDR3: TGCAGTGCTCGGGTCGGGAGCAATGAGCAGTACTTC. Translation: CSARVGSNEQYF.

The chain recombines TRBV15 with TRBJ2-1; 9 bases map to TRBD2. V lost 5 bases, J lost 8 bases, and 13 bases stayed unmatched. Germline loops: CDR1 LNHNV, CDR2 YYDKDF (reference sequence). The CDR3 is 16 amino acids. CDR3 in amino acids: CATSGLGTSLEYEQFF. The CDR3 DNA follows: TGTGCCACCAGCGGTCTGGGGACTAGCCTCGAGTATGAGCAGTTCTTC.

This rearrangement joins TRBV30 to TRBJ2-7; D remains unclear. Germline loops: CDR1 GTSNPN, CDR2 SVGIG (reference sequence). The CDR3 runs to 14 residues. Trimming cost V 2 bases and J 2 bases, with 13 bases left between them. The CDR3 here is CAWSFPGPAYEQYF. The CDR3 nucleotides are TGTGCCTGGAGTTTCCCAGGCCCCGCCTACGAGCAGTACTTC.

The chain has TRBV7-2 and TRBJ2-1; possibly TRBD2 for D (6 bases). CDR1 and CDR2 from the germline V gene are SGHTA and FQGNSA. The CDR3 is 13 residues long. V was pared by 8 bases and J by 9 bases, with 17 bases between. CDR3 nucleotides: TGTGCCAGCGGGACTTTAGCTGGTTCTGAGCAGTTCTTC. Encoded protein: CASGTLAGSEQFF.

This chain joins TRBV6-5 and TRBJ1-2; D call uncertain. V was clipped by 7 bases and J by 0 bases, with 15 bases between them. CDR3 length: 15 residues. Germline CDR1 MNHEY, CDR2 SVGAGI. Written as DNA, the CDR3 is TGTGCCAGCACCCCAACACTAGGTGCTAACTATGGCTACACCTTC. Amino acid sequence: CASTPTLGANYGYTF.

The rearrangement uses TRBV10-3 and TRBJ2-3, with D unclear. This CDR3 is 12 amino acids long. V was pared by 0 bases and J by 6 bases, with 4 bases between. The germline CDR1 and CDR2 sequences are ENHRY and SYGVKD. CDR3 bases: TGTGCCATCAGTGAGTCGAGGGATACGCAGTATTTT. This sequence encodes CAISESRDTQYF.

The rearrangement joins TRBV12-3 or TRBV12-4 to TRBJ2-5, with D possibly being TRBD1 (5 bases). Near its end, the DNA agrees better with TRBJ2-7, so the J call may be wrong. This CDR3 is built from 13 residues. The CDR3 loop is CASSTLRGREQYF. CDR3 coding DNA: TGTGCCAGCAGCACCCTAAGGGGTCGCGAGCAGTACTTC.

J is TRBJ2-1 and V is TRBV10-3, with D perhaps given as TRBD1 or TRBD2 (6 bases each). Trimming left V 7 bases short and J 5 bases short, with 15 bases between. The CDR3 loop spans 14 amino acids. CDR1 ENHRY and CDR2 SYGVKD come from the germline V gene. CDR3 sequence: CAITRGGGNNEQFF. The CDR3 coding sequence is TGTGCCATCACCAGGGGAGGTGGAAACAATGAGCAGTTCTTC.

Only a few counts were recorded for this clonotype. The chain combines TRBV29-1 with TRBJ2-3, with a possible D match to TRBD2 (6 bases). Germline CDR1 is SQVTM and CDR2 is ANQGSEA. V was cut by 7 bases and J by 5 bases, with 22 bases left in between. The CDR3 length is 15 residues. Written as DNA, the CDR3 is TGCAGCGCCCTCGGGAGAACGGGTTTAGTAGATACGCAGTATTTT. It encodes CSALGRTGLVDTQYF.

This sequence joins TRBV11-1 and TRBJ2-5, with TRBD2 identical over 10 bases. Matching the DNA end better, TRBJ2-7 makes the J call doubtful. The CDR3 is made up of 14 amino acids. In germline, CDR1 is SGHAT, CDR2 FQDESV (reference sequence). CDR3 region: CASSPIAGGREQYF. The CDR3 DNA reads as TGTGCCAGCAGCCCTATAGCGGGAGGACGCGAGCAGTACTTC.

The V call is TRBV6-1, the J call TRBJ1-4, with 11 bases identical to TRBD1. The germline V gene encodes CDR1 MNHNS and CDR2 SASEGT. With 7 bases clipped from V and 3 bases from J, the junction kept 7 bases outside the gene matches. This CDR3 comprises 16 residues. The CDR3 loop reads CASTRTGGISNEKLFF. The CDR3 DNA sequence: TGTGCCAGCACAAGGACAGGGGGCATTTCTAATGAAAAACTGTTTTTT.

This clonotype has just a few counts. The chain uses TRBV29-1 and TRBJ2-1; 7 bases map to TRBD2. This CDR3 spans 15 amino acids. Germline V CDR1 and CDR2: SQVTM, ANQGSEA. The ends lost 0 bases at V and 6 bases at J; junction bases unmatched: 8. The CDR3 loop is CSVEDLAARPNEQFF. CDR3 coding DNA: TGCAGCGTTGAAGATCTAGCGGCCAGACCCAATGAGCAGTTCTTC.

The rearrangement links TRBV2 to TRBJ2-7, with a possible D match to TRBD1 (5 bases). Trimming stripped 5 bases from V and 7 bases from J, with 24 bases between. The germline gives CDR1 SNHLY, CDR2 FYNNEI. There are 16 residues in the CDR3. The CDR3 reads CASSPRQTVLGNEQYF. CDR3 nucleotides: TGTGCCAGCAGTCCTAGACAGACCGTCCTGGGCAATGAGCAGTACTTC.

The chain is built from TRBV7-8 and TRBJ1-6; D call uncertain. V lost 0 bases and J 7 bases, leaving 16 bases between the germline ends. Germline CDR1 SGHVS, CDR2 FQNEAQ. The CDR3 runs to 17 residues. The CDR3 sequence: CASSLALGNPRNSPLHF. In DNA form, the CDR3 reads TGTGCCAGCAGCTTAGCGCTGGGGAACCCTAGGAATTCACCCCTCCACTTT. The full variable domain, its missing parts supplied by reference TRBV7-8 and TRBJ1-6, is GAGVSQSPRYKVAKRGQDVALRCDPISGHVSLFWYQQALGQGPEFLTYFQNEAQLDKSGLPSDRFFAERPEGSVSTLKIQRTQQEDSAVYLCASSLALGNPRNSPLHFGNGTRLTVT.

CDR3: CSPRKQYF. In DNA form, the CDR3 reads TGCAGCCCCCGCAAGCAGTACTTC. This chain links TRBV20-1 with TRBJ2-5; D is unclear. The CDR3 spans 8 residues. Germline-derived CDR1 and CDR2 are DFQATT and SNEGSKA (reference sequence).

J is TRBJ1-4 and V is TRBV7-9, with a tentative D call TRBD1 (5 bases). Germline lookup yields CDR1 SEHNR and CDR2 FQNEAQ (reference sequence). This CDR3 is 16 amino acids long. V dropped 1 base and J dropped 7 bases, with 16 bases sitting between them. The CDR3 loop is CASSLGGAGSGEKLFF. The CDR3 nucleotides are TGTGCCAGCAGCTTAGGAGGTGCAGGGAGTGGTGAAAAACTGTTTTTT.

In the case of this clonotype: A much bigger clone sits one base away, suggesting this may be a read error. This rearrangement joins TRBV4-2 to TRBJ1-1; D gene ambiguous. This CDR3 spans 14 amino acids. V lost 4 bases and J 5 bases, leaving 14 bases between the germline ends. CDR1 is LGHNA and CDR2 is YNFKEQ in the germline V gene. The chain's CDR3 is CASSRSRARTEAFF. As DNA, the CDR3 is TGTGCCAGCAGCCGCAGCCGGGCTCGTACTGAAGCTTTCTTT.

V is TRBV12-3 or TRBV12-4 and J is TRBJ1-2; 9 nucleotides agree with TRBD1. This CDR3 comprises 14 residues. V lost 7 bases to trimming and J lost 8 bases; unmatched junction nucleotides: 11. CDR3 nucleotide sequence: TGTGCCAGCACCGGGACAGGGAATCCGACCGGCTACACCTTC. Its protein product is CASTGTGNPTGYTF.

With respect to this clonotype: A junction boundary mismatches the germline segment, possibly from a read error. CDR3 DNA: TGCACCAGCAGCCAAGTTTATCATGAGCAGTTCTTC. As protein: CTSSQVYHEQFF. This sequence joins TRBV14 and TRBJ2-1; D call uncertain. The CDR3 loop spans 12 amino acids. CDR1 and CDR2 from the germline V gene are SGHDN and FVKESK.

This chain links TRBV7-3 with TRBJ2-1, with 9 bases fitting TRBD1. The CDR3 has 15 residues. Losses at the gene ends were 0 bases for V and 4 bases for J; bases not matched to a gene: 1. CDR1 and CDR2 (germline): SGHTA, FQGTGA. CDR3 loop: CASSLTGQGYNEQFF. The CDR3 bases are TGTGCCAGCAGCTTAACCGGACAGGGGTACAATGAGCAGTTCTTC.

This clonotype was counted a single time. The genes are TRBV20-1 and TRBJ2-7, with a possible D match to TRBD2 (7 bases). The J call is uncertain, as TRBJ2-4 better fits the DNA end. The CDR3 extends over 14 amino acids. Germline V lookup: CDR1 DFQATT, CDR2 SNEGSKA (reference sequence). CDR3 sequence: CSARPGEGRNIQYF. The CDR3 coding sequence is TGCAGTGCTAGACCAGGGGAGGGGAGGAACATTCAGTACTTC.

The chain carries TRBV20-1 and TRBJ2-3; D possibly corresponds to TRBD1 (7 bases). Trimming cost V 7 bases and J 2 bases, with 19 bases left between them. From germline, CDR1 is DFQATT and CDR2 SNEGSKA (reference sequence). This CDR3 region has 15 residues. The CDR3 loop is CSVTEPRGDTDTQYF. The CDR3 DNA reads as TGCAGTGTCACGGAACCCAGGGGGGACACAGATACGCAGTATTTT.